Listed below are T cell receptor beta chains from one sample, sequenced in a study of blood T cells in healthy people across ages. TCRdb re-analysed the 5' RACE reads in MiXCR, keeping a single row per CDR3 protein. The sample contains 650,000 to 900,000 distinct CDR3 sequences, around two thirds of which appear only once. The sample was blood. Receptors originate from a man aged 25 to 40 in good health. Both conserved end residues are trimmed from each CDR3. The order of the fields is V gene, J gene, CDR3 protein.

>TRBV5-1|TRBJ2-3
TSSTDTDTQY
>TRBV4-2|.
ASSQGRSNEQY
>TRBV20-1|TRBJ2-5
SVPRGKETQY
>TRBV4-3|TRBJ1-5
ASSPRLRQPQH
>TRBV28|TRBJ1-5
ASSQPQH
>TRBV12-3/TRBV12-4|TRBJ1-6
ASSLGSSGGNNSPLH
>TRBV6-2/TRBV6-3|TRBJ2-7
ASSSMTGGIYEQY
>TRBV5-1|TRBJ2-1
ASSLSSGGASEQF
>TRBV6-1|TRBJ1-5
ASRPGTGHQPQH
>TRBV20-1|TRBJ2-5
SAPSGTSLQETQY
>TRBV7-9|TRBJ1-6
ASSLRDRNSPLH
>TRBV2|.
ASVAFQETQY
>TRBV5-1|TRBJ2-3
ASRIAGVTDTQY
>TRBV7-2|TRBJ2-7
ASSPTGVEQY
>TRBV2|.
ASSEPLAGHTQETQY
>TRBV5-6|TRBJ2-6
ASSLALPTMGAGANVLT
>TRBV14|TRBJ1-6
ASSKELSNSPLH
>TRBV12-3/TRBV12-4|TRBJ2-3
ASSLVYRGGTDTQY
>TRBV29-1|TRBJ1-2
STEENYGYT
>TRBV6-6|TRBJ1-5
ASIPDRVDQPQH
>TRBV7-2|TRBJ1-5
ASSLEGRLGNQPQH
>TRBV7-2|TRBJ2-2
ASSLAAGANTGELF
>TRBV3-1|TRBJ2-3
ASSQRGPGDTQY
>TRBV4-1|TRBJ1-4
ASSQDGRAKNEKLF
>TRBV27|TRBJ2-1
ASSWGQGGAEQF
>TRBV27|TRBJ2-1
ASRLSGPEQF
>TRBV28|TRBJ2-1
ASGYSNEQF
>TRBV7-2|TRBJ1-5
AGSSGGNQPQH
>TRBV20-1|TRBJ2-4
SARRPLAGENIQY
>TRBV24-1|TRBJ2-1
ATSMGQGALHEQF
>TRBV30|TRBJ2-3
AWSVAGNTQY
>TRBV12-3/TRBV12-4|TRBJ2-5
ASSRQTRGGEQY
>TRBV3-1|TRBJ1-2
ASSQDHVGRGYT
>TRBV4-2|TRBJ2-1
ASSPEGGPSSYNEQF
>TRBV4-3|TRBJ2-1
ASSQQGAGEQF
>TRBV2|TRBJ1-6
ASSDQIFNNSPLH
>TRBV7-9|TRBJ2-1
ASSPGGLAGARNEQF
>TRBV5-1|TRBJ2-5
ASSLTRGAKQETQY
>TRBV7-2|TRBJ2-7
ASSSGSSSSYEQY
>TRBV20-1|TRBJ2-5
SARASGVQETQY
>TRBV7-2|TRBJ2-3
ASSRRGGANTDTQY
>TRBV11-3|TRBJ2-1
ASSFQGQGGNEQF
>TRBV6-6|TRBJ2-7
ASTQIRWGGEQY
>TRBV21-1|TRBJ1-6
ASSVTGTSNSPLH
>TRBV4-3|TRBJ2-1
ASSQDTGLSSYNEQF
>TRBV9|TRBJ2-5
ASSPTKGPETQY
>TRBV20-1|TRBJ2-3
SAVDYADTQY
>TRBV6-2/TRBV6-3|.
ASSHGVEQY
>TRBV20-1|TRBJ2-5
SATAGQGQEEQY
>TRBV4-2|TRBJ1-2
ASSQGQGPYGYT